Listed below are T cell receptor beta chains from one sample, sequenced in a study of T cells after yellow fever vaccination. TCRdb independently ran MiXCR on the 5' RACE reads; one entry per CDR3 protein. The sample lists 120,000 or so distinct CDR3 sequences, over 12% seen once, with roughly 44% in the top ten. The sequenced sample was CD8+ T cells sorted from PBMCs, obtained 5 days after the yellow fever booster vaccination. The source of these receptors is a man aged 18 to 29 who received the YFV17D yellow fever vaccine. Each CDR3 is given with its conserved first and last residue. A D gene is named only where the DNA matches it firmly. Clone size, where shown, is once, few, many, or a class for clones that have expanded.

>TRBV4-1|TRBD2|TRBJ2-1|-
TGCGCCAGCAGCCCCCCCCGGGGGGTTTACAATGAGCAGTTCTTC
CASSPPRGVYNEQFF
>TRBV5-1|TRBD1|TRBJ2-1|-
TGCGCCAGCAGCCACGGACAGGGGGCGCAAGGGTTCTTC
CASSHGQGAQGFF
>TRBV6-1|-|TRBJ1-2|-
TGTGCCAGCAGTGAAGCGTTTTGGGGATCCTATGGCTACACCTTC
CASSEAFWGSYGYTF
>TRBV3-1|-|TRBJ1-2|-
TGTGCCAGCAGCCGTTACAATGGCGGAACCCCCGCCCTTGGCTACACCTTC
CASSRYNGGTPALGYTF
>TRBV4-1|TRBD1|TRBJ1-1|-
TGCGCCAGCAGCCAGGGACAGGGGTTCGGTGAAGCTTTCTTT
CASSQGQGFGEAFF
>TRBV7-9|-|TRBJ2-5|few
TGTGCCAGCAGCCAAACGTACAGGTACCAAGAGACCCAGTACTTC
CASSQTYRYQETQYF
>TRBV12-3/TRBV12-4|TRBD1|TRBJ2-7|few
TGTGCCAGCAGTTTAGGGACAGGGGGCTCCTACGAGCAGTACTTC
CASSLGTGGSYEQYF
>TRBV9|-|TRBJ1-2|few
TGTGCCAGCAGCGTAGGGGTTGGCGGCTACACCTTC
CASSVGVGGYTF
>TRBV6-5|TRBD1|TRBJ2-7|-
TGTGCCAGCAGTTACTCTCCGACAGGGTGGGAGCAGTACTTC
CASSYSPTGWEQYF
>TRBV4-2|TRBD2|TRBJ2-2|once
TGTGCCAGCAGCCAAGTCGAGGCTAGCGGGGGGAGTTACACCGGGGAGCTGTTTTTT
CASSQVEASGGSYTGELFF
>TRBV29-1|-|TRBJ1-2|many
TGCAGCGTTGAAGGGGTCGACTTACTGAGGGGCTACACCTTC
CSVEGVDLLRGYTF
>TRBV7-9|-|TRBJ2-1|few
TGTGCCAGCAGCCCGGGGGACAGCAATTACAATGAGCAGTTCTTC
CASSPGDSNYNEQFF
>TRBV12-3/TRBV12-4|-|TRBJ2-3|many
TGTGCCAGCAGTTTAGGATATGAAGGAGGATCAGATACGCAGTATTTT
CASSLGYEGGSDTQYF
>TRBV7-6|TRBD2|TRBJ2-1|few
TGTGCCAGCAGCTTAGCGTCATTCGGGCGGCCAAGCGGGGATGAGCAGTTCTTC
CASSLASFGRPSGDEQFF
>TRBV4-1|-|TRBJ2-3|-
TGCGCCAGCAGCCAAGATCGAAATGTCGGGACCCCCTCCACAGATACGCAGTATTTT
CASSQDRNVGTPSTDTQYF
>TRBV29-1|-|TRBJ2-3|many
TGCAGCGTTGAATACTACAACAGGCCGTATTTT
CSVEYYNRPYF
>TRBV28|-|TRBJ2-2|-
TGTGCCTCCCAGGGTTTCGGCGGGGAGCTGTTTTTT
CASQGFGGELFF
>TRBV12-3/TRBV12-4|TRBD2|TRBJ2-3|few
TGTGCCAGCACGTCTAGCGGGGAGCGCACAGATACGCAGTATTTT
CASTSSGERTDTQYF
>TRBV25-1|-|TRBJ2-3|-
TGTGCCAGCAGTGGGACAGTACATACGCAGTATTTT
CASSGTVHTQYF
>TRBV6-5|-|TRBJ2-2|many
TGTGCCAGCAGCCCAGGGGTTCCGGCCACCGGGGAGCTGTTTTTT
CASSPGVPATGELFF
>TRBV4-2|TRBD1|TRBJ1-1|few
TGTGCCAGCACCGAGACAGGGCTTGGCACTGAAGCTTTCTTT
CASTETGLGTEAFF
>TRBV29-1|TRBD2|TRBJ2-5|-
TGCAGCACGGTCCTCCATGGGGGGGTTTCCGAGACCCAGTACTTC
CSTVLHGGVSETQYF
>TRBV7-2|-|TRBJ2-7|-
TGTGCCAGCAGCTTCCCGGGGGGCACCTACGAGCAGTACTTC
CASSFPGGTYEQYF
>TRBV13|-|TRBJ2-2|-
TGTGCCAGCAGCTTCAGGGGTCGTAACGGGGAGCTGTTTTTT
CASSFRGRNGELFF
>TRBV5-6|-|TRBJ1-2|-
TGTGCCAGCAGCCCCGTAGGTTTAGAAAATCACTATGGCTACACCTTC
CASSPVGLENHYGYTF
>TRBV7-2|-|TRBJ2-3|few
TGTGCCAGCAGCTTACCAGGGGCCGCATGGAGAGATACGCAGTATTTT
CASSLPGAAWRDTQYF
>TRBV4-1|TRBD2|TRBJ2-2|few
TGCGCCAGCAGCCCCCTGCCGGGAGGTCCATTGGCCGGGGAGCTGTTTTTT
CASSPLPGGPLAGELFF
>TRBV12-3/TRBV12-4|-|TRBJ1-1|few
TGTGCCAGCAGCGGGGGGTCTGAAGCTTTCTTT
CASSGGSEAFF
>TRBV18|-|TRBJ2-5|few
TGTGCCAGCTCCCGCCAGGGAGGAGTTGAGACCCAGTACTTC
CASSRQGGVETQYF
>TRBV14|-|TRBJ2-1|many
TGTGCCAGCAGCCCCGCCGAGGGTTACAATGAGCAGTTCTTC
CASSPAEGYNEQFF
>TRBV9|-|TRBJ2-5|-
TGTGCCAGCAGCCCAGGGGTGACCCAGTACTTC
CASSPGVTQYF
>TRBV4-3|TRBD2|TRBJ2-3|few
TGCGCCAGCAGCCATGTAGCGGGGGCTAGCACAGATACGCAGTATTTT
CASSHVAGASTDTQYF
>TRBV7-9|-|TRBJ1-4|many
TGTGCCAGCAGTGGTAATGAAAAACTGTTTTTT
CASSGNEKLFF
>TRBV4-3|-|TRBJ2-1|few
TGCGCCAGCAGCTGGATAGTTTACAATGAGCAGTTCTTC
CASSWIVYNEQFF
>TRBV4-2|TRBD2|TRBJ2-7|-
TGTGCCAGCAGCCAAGAATTTGCGGGGGCCTACGAGCAGTACTTC
CASSQEFAGAYEQYF
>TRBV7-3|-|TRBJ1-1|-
TGTGCCAGCAGCTTAAAAGGGGTTCGAACTGAAGCTTTCTTT
CASSLKGVRTEAFF
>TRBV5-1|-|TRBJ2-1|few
TGCGCCAGCAACCAAGCATTTGGCCCCAATGAGCAGTTCTTC
CASNQAFGPNEQFF
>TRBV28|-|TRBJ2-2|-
TGTGCCAGCAGTTTAAGGGGAAGAGTCACCGGGGAGCTGTTTTTT
CASSLRGRVTGELFF
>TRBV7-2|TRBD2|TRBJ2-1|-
TGTGCCAGCAGCTGGACTAGCGGGGGGGCCAATGAGCAGTTCTTC
CASSWTSGGANEQFF
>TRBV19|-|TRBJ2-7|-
TGTGCCAGGGCGCGGGGCAGGGCGGCCCACGAGCAGTACTTC
CARARGRAAHEQYF
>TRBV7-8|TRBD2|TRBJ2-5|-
TGTGCCAGCAGCTTGGCGCTAGCGGGGAGGGAGACCCAGTACTTC
CASSLALAGRETQYF
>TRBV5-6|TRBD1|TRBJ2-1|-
TGTGCCAGCAGACCGGGACAGGGGGCGCGAGATGAGCAGTTCTTC
CASRPGQGARDEQFF
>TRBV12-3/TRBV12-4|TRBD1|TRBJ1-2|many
TGTGCCAGCAGCCAGGACAGGTTTTTCCGCTACACCTTC
CASSQDRFFRYTF
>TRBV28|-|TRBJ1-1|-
TGTGCCAGCAGTTTATTGGTTATGGGGGTTGCTGAAGCTTTCTTT
CASSLLVMGVAEAFF
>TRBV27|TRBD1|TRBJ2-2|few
TGTGCCAGCAGTTTCCTACAGGGGGCCCACGGGGAGCTGTTTTTT
CASSFLQGAHGELFF
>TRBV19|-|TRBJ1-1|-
TGTGCCAGTAGTATTATTCGGGGGGACACTGAAGCTTTCTTT
CASSIIRGDTEAFF
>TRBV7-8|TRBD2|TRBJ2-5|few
TGTGCCAGCAGCCACATGGGGATAGCGGGGTTATTAGAGACCCAGTACTTC
CASSHMGIAGLLETQYF
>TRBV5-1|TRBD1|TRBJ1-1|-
TGCGCCAGCAGCTTTCGACAGGGGCGGTACACTGAAGCTTTCTTT
CASSFRQGRYTEAFF
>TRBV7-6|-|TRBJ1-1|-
TGTGCCAGCAGCTTAGTTGCAGGGCCGAACACTGAAGCTTTCTTT
CASSLVAGPNTEAFF
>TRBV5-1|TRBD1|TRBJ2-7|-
TGCGCCAGCAGCTCCGGGACAGGGGGCTGGTACGAGCAGTACTTC
CASSSGTGGWYEQYF
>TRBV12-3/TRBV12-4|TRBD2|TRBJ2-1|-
TGTGCCAGCAGCCCAGGGAGGGAAAGCGATGAGCAGTTCTTC
CASSPGRESDEQFF
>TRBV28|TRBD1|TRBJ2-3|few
TGTGCCAGCAGTCATCTAGCGGGTGGGACAGGGGCGCAGTATTTT
CASSHLAGGTGAQYF
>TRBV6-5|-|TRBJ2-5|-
TGTGCCAGCAGTTACGGGAACCGGGCAGGGGAGACCCAGTACTTC
CASSYGNRAGETQYF